This T cell receptor (beta chain) appears in the sequencing data of a study of cytomegalovirus exposure and HLA in healthy donors. Looking at the study overall: The approximately 120 validation repertoires, a later analysis reported, used the same platform as the approximately 730 repertoires from the first cohort.

The repertoire was sequenced with immunoSEQ multiplex PCR; TCRdb's copy has only in-frame clones and lacks some. The sample lists about 220,000 clones, under 95% seen once, with 1% to 1.2% in the top ten. Germline loops: CDR1 SQVTM, CDR2 ANQGSEA. After removal of 3 bases from V and 8 bases from J, the junction contained 6 bases not matched to a gene. This CDR3 has 13 residues. While the first cohort had over 650 subjects, the donors belonged to the separate validation cohort of 120 subjects. Concerning this clone: The target antigen is unknown.

Points from the study as a whole: High specificity and sensitivity for cytomegalovirus status were reported for the classifier. Subsequent analysis found a tendency for first-cohort TCR clusters to co-occur within the 95 to 150 validation repertoires.

This clonotype was obtained from a woman younger than 35 in good health and CMV-seronegative. J is TRBJ2-1 and V is TRBV29-1; 8 bases fit TRBD1. Sequencing used PBMCs. The CDR3 here is CSVDRGRIDEQFF. The CDR3 DNA follows: TGCAGCGTTGACAGGGGGCGTATCGATGAGCAGTTCTTC.